Described below is a single TCR beta chain sequence and its context. Its antigen remains unidentified. Qualities for individual bases were not recorded, and no much larger clone is one base off. The data stem from a study of T cell responses to AZD1222 COVID-19 vaccine (dated by TCRdb to the early 2020s). About the full investigation: AZD1222 recipients given second doses at about 4 weeks or at about 12 weeks were pooled, since spike-specific TCR depth and breadth were not found to differ between the two schedules. TCR sequencing was performed for approximately 240 trial participants, of whom roughly 200 were given two doses of AZD1222 and around 26 were given two doses of MenACWY control vaccine. Trial participants were enrolled by age into subgroups of 18-55, 56-69 and 70-plus years, and around 150, 29 and 61 TCR-sequenced participants, respectively, were included in these subgroups. Study-level results and caveats: Reportedly, almost half of the unique spike-specific TCRs recognized epitopes lying outside the regions that are mutated in the B.1.351 and B.1.1.7 variants. In the small 56-69-year group, the increase in depth fell short of significance, most likely because of low power. Participants were mostly white British, with more females than males. The authors suggested clonal diversity may have been underestimated. Vaccine-associated CD4 TCRs spanned the whole spike protein, with dominant responses in regions 160-218 and 743-854. After two AZD1222 doses, both the breadth and the depth of spike-specific TCRs were significantly higher than at day 0 and than in MenACWY recipients. Conclusions about previously exposed vaccinees are limited, since just six or seven AZD1222 recipients were seropositive for SARS-CoV-2 at baseline. Because no samples from the day 14 peak response were available, repertoires could be characterized only after the peak T cell response.

The label giving this sample's time point can be read as: baseline before first vaccination. Samples from vaccinated people were obtained from the UK trials COV001 and COV002, which included a single-blind randomized controlled phase 2/3 trial of AZD1222 (ChAdOx1 nCoV-19) in healthy adults. Trial participant PBMC samples were collected at day 0 and day 28 after the second dose for TCRbeta chain sequencing. The CDR3 regions of human TCRbeta chains were analyzed by immunosequencing. As for the original processing: Repertoire TCRs were checked for matches against a reference library of SARS-CoV-2-specific TCRs that had been generated using the MIRA antigen-specificity platform. Breadth was defined as the fraction of unique TCRs that were SARS-CoV-2-associated, and depth was defined as the fraction of total T cells that were SARS-CoV-2-associated. Using the MIRA data, each spike-specific TCR was mapped to the spike region that the TCR reacts to and placed in a CD4 or CD8 class. Log10-transformed breadth and depth values were compared by one-way ANOVA with Sidak's multiple comparisons tests. The source is immuneACCESS, and TCRdb retained only in-frame sequences with V and J called. Part of the clones is not carried over; for the studies checked, unresolved V genes explain less than half of this, and the remainder is unexplained. V, J and clone size are taken as reported in that table, and D and trimming were inferred from the DNA itself. This sample holds some 100,000 clones; 88% were observed only once. Approximately 19% of the sample is in the top ten clones.

Source: peripheral blood, taken on day 0 of AZD1222 vaccination. The source of this sequence is an adult in good health.

The bases read TGTGCCAGCAGCGTAGAAGGCACCCCCTATAATTCACCCCTCCACTTT. Its coded protein is CASSVEGTPYNSPLHF. In this chain, TRBV9 is recombined with TRBJ1-6; the D gene assignment is ambiguous. The germline V gene encodes CDR1 SGDLS and CDR2 YYNGEE. V lost 0 bases and J lost 2 bases; the stretch between them is 9 bases long. There are 16 amino acids in the CDR3, from cysteine to phenylalanine inclusive. The only DNA kept is the CDR3, 48 bases in frame from the first base.